This T cell receptor (beta chain) derives from a study of T cell responses to AZD1222 COVID-19 vaccine. Clones were sequenced by immunoSEQ multiplex PCR, and TCRdb holds only the in-frame ones, with some missing. Of fewer than 120,000 clones in the sample, around 81% were seen once. Germline V gene lookup returns CDR1 MDHEN and CDR2 SYDVKM. V was pared by 2 bases and J by 6 bases, with 3 bases of the junction left unmatched. The CDR3 is 13 amino acids. This sequence joins TRBV28 and TRBJ1-1; TRBD1 matches 7 bases. The TCR sequence derives from an adult in good health. Sequenced material: peripheral blood, taken on day 0 of AZD1222 vaccination. As DNA, the CDR3 is TGTGCCAGCAGTTTAAGACAGGGCCCTGAAGCTTTCTTT. Its protein is CASSLRQGPEAFF.